Shown below are 2 T cell receptor beta chains from a single sample sequenced in a study of T cell responses to AZD1222 COVID-19 vaccine. Repertoires were generated with immunoSEQ multiplex PCR, while TCRdb's copy carries only in-frame clones and drops some. The data hold under 150,000 clones, with 90% observed a single time. The sequencing used peripheral blood, collected on day 0 of AZD1222 vaccination. Source of these receptors: an adult in good health.

This chain connects TRBV6-5 to TRBJ2-1; 12 nucleotides match TRBD2. With V trimmed by 6 bases and J by 7 bases, 4 bases remained unmatched. From germline, CDR1 is MNHEY and CDR2 SVGAGI. The CDR3 has 14 residues. The CDR3 loop is CASRRTSGINEQFF. The CDR3, as DNA: TGTGCCAGCAGGAGGACTAGCGGGATTAATGAGCAGTTCTTC.

This chain connects TRBV7-2 to TRBJ2-6, with unresolved D. CDR3 length equals 14 residues. Trimming shortened V by 6 bases and J by 0 bases, and 6 bases separated the two germline ends. The germline V gene has CDR1 SGHTA and CDR2 FQGNSA. The CDR3 DNA sequence: TGTGCCAGCAGTCCTACCTCTGGGGCCAACGTCCTGACTTTC. This sequence encodes CASSPTSGANVLTF.